This TCR beta chain came from a study of CD8 T cells in Susac syndrome. Age- and sex-matched healthy donors served as the control group. The CDR3 totals 13 residues. V was pared by 1 base and J by 7 bases, with 8 bases between. Germline loops: CDR1 SGHAT, CDR2 FQNNGV. Random hexamers served to reverse transcribe roughly 0.5 to 1 ug RNA. A single record per CDR3 protein comes from TCRdb applying MiXCR to the immunoSEQ multiplex PCR reads. The sample consists of about 200,000 distinct CDR3 sequences, 95% of them appearing once. This chain joins TRBV11-2 and TRBJ2-1; D gene uncertain. This receptor was identified in a human donor in good health. The specimen sequenced was CD4+ T cells from PBMCs. In DNA form, the CDR3 reads TGTGCCAGCAGCTTAGTGTCGAGAAATGAGCAGTTCTTC. Translating it yields CASSLVSRNEQFF.